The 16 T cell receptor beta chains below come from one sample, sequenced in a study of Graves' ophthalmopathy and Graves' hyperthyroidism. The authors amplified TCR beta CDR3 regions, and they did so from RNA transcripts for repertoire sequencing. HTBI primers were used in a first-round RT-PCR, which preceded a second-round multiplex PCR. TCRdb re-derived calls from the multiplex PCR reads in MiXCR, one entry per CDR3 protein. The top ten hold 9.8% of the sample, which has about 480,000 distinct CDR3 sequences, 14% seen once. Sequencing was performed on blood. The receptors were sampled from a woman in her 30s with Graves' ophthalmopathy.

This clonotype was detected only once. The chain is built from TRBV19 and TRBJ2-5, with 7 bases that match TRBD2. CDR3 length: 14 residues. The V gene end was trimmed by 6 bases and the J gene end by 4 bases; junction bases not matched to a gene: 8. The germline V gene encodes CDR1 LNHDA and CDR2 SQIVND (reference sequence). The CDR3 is CASRPAGMIETQYF. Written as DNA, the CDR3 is TGTGCCAGTAGGCCAGCGGGGATGATAGAGACCCAGTACTTC. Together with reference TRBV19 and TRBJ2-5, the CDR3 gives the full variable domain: DGGITQSPKYLFRKEGQNVTLSCEQNLNHDAMYWYRQDPGQGLRLIYYSQIVNDFQKGDIAEGYSVSREKKESFPLTVTSAQKNPTAFYLCASRPAGMIETQYFGPGTRLLVL.

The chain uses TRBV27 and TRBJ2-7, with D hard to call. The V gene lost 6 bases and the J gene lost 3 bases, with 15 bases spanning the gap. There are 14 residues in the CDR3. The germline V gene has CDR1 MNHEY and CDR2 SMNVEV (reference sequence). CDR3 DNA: TGTGCCAGCAGACCAAGGCCGGTGAGCTACGAGCAGTACTTC. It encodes CASRPRPVSYEQYF.

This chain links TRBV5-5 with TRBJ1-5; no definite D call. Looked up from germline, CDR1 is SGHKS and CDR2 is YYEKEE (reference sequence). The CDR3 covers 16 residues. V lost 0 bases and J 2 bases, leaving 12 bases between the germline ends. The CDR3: CASSLARGTGNQPQHF. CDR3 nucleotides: TGTGCCAGCAGCTTGGCCCGGGGAACCGGCAATCAGCCCCAGCATTTT.

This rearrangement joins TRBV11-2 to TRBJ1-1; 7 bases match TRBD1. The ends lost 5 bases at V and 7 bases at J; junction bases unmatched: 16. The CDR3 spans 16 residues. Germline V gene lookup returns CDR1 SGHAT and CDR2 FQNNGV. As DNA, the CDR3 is TGTGCCAGCAGCCAAGCTCAGGGGCTAGGGGGCATTGAAGCTTTCTTT. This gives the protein CASSQAQGLGGIEAFF.

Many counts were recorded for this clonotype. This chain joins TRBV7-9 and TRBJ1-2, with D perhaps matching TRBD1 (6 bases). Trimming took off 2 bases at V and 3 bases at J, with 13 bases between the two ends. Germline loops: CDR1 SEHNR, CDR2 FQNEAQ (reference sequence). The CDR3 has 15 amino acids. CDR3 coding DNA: TGTGCCAGCAGCTTATGGGGGGCGCCGGACTATGGCTACACCTTC. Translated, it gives CASSLWGAPDYGYTF.

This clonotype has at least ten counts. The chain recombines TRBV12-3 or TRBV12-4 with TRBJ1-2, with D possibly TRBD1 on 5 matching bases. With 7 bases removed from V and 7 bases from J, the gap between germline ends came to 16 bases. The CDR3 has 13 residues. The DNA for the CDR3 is TGTGCCAGCACCCCGGTGAGGGGCTTTGGCTACACCTTC. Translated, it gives CASTPVRGFGYTF.

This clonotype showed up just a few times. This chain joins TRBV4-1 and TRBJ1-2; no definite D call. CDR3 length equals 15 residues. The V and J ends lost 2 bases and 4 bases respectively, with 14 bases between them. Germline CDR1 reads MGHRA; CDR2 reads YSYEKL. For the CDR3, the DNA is TGCGCCAGCAGCCAACCCGTAGGCGGAGGCTATGGCTACACCTTC. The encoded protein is CASSQPVGGGYGYTF.

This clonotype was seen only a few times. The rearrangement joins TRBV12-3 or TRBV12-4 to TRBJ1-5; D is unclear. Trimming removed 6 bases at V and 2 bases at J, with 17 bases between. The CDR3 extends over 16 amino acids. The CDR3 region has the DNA TGTGCCAGCAGGCCGCTGGGGAGTCCGGGCAATCAGCCCCAGCATTTT. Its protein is CASRPLGSPGNQPQHF.

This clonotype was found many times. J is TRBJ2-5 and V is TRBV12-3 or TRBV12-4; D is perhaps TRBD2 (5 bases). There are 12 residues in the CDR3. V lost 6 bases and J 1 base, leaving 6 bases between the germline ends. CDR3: CASSGIQETQYF. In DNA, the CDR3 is TGTGCCAGCAGCGGGATCCAAGAGACCCAGTACTTC.

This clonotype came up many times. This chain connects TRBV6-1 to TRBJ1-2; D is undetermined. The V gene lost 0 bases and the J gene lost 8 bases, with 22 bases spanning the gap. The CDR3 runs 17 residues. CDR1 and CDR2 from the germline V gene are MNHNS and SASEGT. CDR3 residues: CASSEARDGPPPWGYTF. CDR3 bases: TGTGCCAGCAGTGAAGCGAGGGATGGCCCCCCCCCGTGGGGCTACACCTTC.

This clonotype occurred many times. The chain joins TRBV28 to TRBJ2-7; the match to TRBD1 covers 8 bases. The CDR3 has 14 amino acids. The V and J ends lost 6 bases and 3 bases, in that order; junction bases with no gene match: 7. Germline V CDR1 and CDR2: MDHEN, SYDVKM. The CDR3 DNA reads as TGTGCCAGCAGGGCAAGACAGGGGAGCTACGAGCAGTACTTC. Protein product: CASRARQGSYEQYF. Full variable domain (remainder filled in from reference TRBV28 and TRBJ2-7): DVKVTQSSRYLVKRTGEKVFLECVQDMDHENMFWYRQDPGLGLRLIYFSYDVKMKEKGDIPEGYSVSREKKERFSLILESASTNQTSMYLCASRARQGSYEQYFGPGTRLTVT.

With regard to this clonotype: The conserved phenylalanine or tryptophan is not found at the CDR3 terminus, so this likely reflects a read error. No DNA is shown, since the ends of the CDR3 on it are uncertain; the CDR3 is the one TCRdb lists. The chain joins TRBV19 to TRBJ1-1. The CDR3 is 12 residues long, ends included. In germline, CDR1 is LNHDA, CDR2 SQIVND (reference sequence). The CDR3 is CASSRLNTEACL.

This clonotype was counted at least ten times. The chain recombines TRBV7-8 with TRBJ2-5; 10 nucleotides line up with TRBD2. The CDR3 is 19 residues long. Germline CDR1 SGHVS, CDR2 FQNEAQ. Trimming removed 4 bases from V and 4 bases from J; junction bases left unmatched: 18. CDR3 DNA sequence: TGTGCCAGCAGCTCCCCCGGGGGTAGCGGGAGGAGTGGGGGAGAGACCCAGTACTTC. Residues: CASSSPGGSGRSGGETQYF.

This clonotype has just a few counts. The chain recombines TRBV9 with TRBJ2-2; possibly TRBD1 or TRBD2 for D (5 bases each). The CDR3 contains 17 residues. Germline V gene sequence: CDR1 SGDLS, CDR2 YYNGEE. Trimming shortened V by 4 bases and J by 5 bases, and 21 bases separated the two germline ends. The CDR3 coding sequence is TGTGCCAGCAGCCCCCGCCCTGGGGCCGAGGGAACCGGGGAGCTGTTTTTT. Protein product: CASSPRPGAEGTGELFF. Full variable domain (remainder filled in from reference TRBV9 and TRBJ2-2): DSGVTQTPKHLITATGQRVTLRCSPRSGDLSVYWYQQSLDQGLQFLIQYYNGEERAKGNILERFSAQQFPDLHSELNLSSLELGDSALYFCASSPRPGAEGTGELFFGEGSRLTVL.

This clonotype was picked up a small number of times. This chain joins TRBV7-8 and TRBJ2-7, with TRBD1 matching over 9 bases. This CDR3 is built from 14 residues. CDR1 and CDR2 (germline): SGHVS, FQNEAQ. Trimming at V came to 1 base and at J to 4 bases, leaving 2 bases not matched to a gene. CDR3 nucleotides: TGTGCCAGCAGCTTAGTGGGACAGGGATACGAGCAGTACTTC. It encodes CASSLVGQGYEQYF. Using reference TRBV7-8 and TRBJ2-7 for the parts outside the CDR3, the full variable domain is GAGVSQSPRYKVAKRGQDVALRCDPISGHVSLFWYQQALGQGPEFLTYFQNEAQLDKSGLPSDRFFAERPEGSVSTLKIQRTQQEDSAVYLCASSLVGQGYEQYFGPGTRLTVT.

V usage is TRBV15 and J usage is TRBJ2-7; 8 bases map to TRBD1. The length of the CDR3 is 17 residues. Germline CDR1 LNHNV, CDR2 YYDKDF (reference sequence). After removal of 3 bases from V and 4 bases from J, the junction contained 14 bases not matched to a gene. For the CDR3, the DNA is TGTGCCACCAGCAGGACAACTCAGGGGGCAGGGCTTTACGAGCAGTACTTC. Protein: CATSRTTQGAGLYEQYF. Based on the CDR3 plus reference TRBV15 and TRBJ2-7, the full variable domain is DAMVIQNPRYQVTQFGKPVTLSCSQTLNHNVMYWYQQKSSQAPKLLFHYYDKDFNNEADTPDNFQSRRPNTSFCFLDIRSPGLGDTAMYLCATSRTTQGAGLYEQYFGPGTRLTVT.